The T cell receptor beta chain described here comes from a study of CD8 T cells in ankylosing spondylitis. General study points: According to the report, clones linked to the disease were significantly enriched in matched synovial fluid samples taken from ankylosing spondylitis patients. Clones linked to the disease showed a CD8+ phenotype. They occurred at relatively low frequencies in peripheral blood. One TCR beta motif, made up of seven to nine highly homologous variants, appeared characteristic of ankylosing spondylitis blood.

Comments on this clonotype: Its antigen is unknown.

V was pared by 10 bases and J by 6 bases, with 9 bases of the junction left unmatched. CDR3 size: 13 residues. CDR1 and CDR2 from the germline V gene are MNHEY and SVGAGI. TCRdb recomputed calls from the 5' RACE reads with MiXCR, one row per CDR3 protein. The sample carries about 220,000 distinct CDR3 sequences, about a sixth recorded once. This clonotype was obtained from a male donor with ankylosing spondylitis. What was sequenced was blood, either unsorted or a sorted T cell fraction (not recorded which). V usage is TRBV6-5 and J usage is TRBJ2-1; 7 nucleotides align to TRBD2. CDR3 sequence reads: CATKLAGPNEQFF. The CDR3 DNA follows: TGTGCCACCAAGTTAGCGGGCCCCAATGAGCAGTTCTTC.